A single sample is the source of the 10 T cell receptor beta chains below, sequenced in a study of control samples from healthy donors and cancer patients. Here immunoSEQ multiplex PCR was the method, and the copy in TCRdb shows in-frame clones only, minus some. The data show roughly 130,000 clones, with about 95% seen just once and around 3.6% held by the top ten. The sample comprised blood. All receptors derive from a man aged 25 to 40 in good health.

The chain uses TRBV27 and TRBJ2-3, with TRBD1 identical over 7 bases. The CDR3 covers 13 residues. The junction had 4 bases not matched to a gene; V was cut back by 6 bases and J by 4 bases. Germline V lookup: CDR1 MNHEY, CDR2 SMNVEV (reference sequence). CDR3 sequence (DNA): TGTGCCAGCAGCTCACAGGGGCCAGATACGCAGTATTTT. Its translation: CASSSQGPDTQYF.

The chain employs TRBV27 and TRBJ2-7, with TRBD1 matching 7 bases. This CDR3 is 17 amino acids long. CDR1 is MNHEY, CDR2 SMNVEV, per germline (reference sequence). Unmatched junction bases numbered 14, after V lost 1 base and J lost 5 bases. The CDR3 reads CASSLFPQGTPSDEQYF. Here the CDR3 DNA reads TGTGCCAGCAGTTTATTCCCACAGGGGACGCCTTCGGACGAGCAGTACTTC.

This clone appeared a single time. This chain uses TRBV11-2 with TRBJ2-5; 9 positions match TRBD1. There are 19 residues in the CDR3. Trimming removed 3 bases from V and 5 bases from J; junction bases left unmatched: 19. Germline CDR1 and CDR2: SGHAT and FQNNGV. DNA of the CDR3: TGTGCCAGCAGCTTCCCGATTGTGAACAGGGGGCGGCGTCGGGAGACCCAGTACTTC. Its protein is CASSFPIVNRGRRRETQYF.

V gene TRBV19 combines with J gene TRBJ1-5, with D possibly TRBD1 on 6 matching bases. V dropped 0 bases and J dropped 4 bases, with 10 bases sitting between them. Germline loops: CDR1 LNHDA, CDR2 SQIVND (reference sequence). This CDR3 spans 15 amino acids. CDR3 bases: TGTGCCAGTAGTATAGACAGACAGGCTAATCAGCCCCAGCATTTT. Translated, it gives CASSIDRQANQPQHF.

The V call is TRBV4-3, the J call TRBJ2-7; TRBD1 is a possible D gene (8 bases). Deletions cut 0 bases from V and 3 bases from J, with 12 bases between. The CDR3 extends over 15 amino acids. From germline, CDR1 is LGHNA and CDR2 YSLEER. The CDR3 DNA is TGCGCCAGCAGCCAAGAACAGGGGGGGTTCTACGAGCAGTACTTC. This translates into CASSQEQGGFYEQYF.

The V gene is TRBV27, the J gene TRBJ1-1; 7 positions match TRBD1. There are 15 residues in the CDR3. In germline, CDR1 is MNHEY, CDR2 SMNVEV (reference sequence). The V gene end was trimmed by 6 bases and the J gene end by 5 bases; junction bases not matched to a gene: 12. CDR3 loop: CASSPQGGAVTEAFF. CDR3 coding DNA: TGTGCCAGCAGCCCGCAAGGGGGCGCGGTTACTGAAGCTTTCTTT.

In its sample, this clone was seen once. The chain uses TRBV4-3 and TRBJ1-4; weak D call: TRBD1 (5 bases). Trimming removed 0 bases at V and 11 bases at J, with 13 bases between. Germline CDR1 and CDR2: LGHNA and YSLEER. The CDR3 spans 14 residues. CDR3 bases: TGCGCCAGCAGCCAAGATCGGGGGTCCGGGAAACTGTTTTTT. Its protein is CASSQDRGSGKLFF.

Remarks on this clone: Additional DNA sequences in this sample encode the identical CDR3. This chain joins TRBV10-3 and TRBJ1-1, with D possibly TRBD1 on 5 matching bases. This CDR3 has 13 amino acids. Germline assignment: CDR1 ENHRY and CDR2 SYGVKD. Trimming stripped 3 bases from V and 0 bases from J, with 5 bases between. The CDR3 DNA sequence: TGTGCCATCAGTGAAGGGGTGAACACTGAAGCTTTCTTT. The encoded protein is CAISEGVNTEAFF.

The CDR3 spells CASSLDITYEQYF. The CDR3, as DNA: TGTGCCAGCAGTTTAGACATTACCTACGAGCAGTACTTC. V and J are TRBV12-3 or TRBV12-4 and TRBJ2-7; no reliable D call. The CDR3 is 13 residues long. V lost 1 base, J lost 2 bases, and 6 bases lay in between.

The V and J genes are TRBV7-2 and TRBJ1-1; perhaps TRBD1 as D (5 bases). The germline V and J ends were trimmed by 5 bases and 4 bases, with 17 bases remaining between them. Per germline, CDR1 SGHTA and CDR2 FQGNSA. CDR3 size: 15 residues. CDR3 residues: CASSPTRDPSTEAFF. The CDR3 DNA sequence: TGTGCCAGCAGCCCAACCAGGGACCCTTCCACTGAAGCTTTCTTT.